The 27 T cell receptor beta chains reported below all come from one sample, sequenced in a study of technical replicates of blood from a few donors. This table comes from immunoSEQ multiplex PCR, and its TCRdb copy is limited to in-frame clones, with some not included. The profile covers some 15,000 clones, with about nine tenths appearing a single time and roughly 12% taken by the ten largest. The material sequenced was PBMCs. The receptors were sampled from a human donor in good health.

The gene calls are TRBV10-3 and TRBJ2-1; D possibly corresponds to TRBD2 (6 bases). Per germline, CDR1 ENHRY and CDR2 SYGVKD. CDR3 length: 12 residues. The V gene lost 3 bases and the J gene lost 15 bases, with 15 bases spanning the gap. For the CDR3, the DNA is TGTGCCATCAGTGATCGGGGGAGGAGCGGGTTCTTC. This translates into CAISDRGRSGFF.

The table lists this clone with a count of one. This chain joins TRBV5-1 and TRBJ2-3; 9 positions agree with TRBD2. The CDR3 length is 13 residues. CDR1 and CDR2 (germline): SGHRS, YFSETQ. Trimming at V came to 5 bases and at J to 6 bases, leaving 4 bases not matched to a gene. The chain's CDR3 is CASRTSGSDTQYF. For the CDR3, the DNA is TGCGCCAGCAGGACTAGCGGCTCTGATACGCAGTATTTT.

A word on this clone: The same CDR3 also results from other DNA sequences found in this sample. This CDR3 is CASSLEGREGTDTQYF. CDR3 in DNA: TGCGCCAGCAGCTTGGAGGGGCGCGAGGGCACAGATACGCAGTATTTT. The chain employs TRBV5-1 and TRBJ2-3, with a tentative D call TRBD1 (5 bases). V lost 0 bases, J lost 1 base, and 12 bases lay in between. The CDR3 has 16 amino acids. The germline CDR1 and CDR2 sequences are SGHRS and YFSETQ.

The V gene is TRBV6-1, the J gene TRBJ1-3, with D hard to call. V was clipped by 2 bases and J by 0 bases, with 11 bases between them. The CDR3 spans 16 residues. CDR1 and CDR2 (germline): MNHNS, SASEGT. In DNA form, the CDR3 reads TGTGCCAGCAGTGAACACCGTCCAGGCTCTGGAAACACCATATATTTT. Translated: CASSEHRPGSGNTIYF.

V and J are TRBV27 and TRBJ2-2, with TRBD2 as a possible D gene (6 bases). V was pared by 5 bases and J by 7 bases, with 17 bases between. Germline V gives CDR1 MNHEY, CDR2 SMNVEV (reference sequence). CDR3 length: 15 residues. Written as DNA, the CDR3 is TGTGCCAGCAGTCCCGCGGGGATCATAGGCGGGGAGCTGTTTTTT. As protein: CASSPAGIIGGELFF.

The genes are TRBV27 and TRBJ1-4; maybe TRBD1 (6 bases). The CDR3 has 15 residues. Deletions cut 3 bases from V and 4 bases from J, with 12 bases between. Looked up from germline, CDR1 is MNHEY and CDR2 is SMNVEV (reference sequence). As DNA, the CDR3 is TGTGCCAGCAGTTTGGCGACAGGCTATAATGAAAAACTGTTTTTT. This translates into CASSLATGYNEKLFF.

CDR3 in amino acids: CASSIRASGGETQYF. CDR3 sequence (DNA): TGTGCCAGTAGTATCCGAGCAAGCGGGGGAGAGACCCAGTACTTC. The V call is TRBV19, the J call TRBJ2-5; 8 bases fit TRBD2. Germline V gene lookup returns CDR1 LNHDA and CDR2 SQIVND (reference sequence). V was pared by 3 bases and J by 4 bases, with 7 bases of the junction left unmatched. The CDR3 extends over 15 amino acids.

The CDR3 here is CASSERGSGELFF. The CDR3 DNA is TGTGCCAGCAGCGAAAGGGGGTCCGGGGAGCTGTTTTTT. The chain carries TRBV2 and TRBJ2-2; a possible D gene is TRBD1 (6 bases). The V and J ends lost 6 bases and 6 bases respectively, with 11 bases between them. The CDR3 consists of 13 residues. Germline V lookup: CDR1 SNHLY, CDR2 FYNNEI.

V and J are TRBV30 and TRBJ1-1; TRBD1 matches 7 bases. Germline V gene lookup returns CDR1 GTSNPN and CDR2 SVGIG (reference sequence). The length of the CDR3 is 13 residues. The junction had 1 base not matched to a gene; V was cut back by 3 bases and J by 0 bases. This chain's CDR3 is CAWRGQMNTEAFF. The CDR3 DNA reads TGTGCCTGGAGGGGACAGATGAACACTGAAGCTTTCTTT.

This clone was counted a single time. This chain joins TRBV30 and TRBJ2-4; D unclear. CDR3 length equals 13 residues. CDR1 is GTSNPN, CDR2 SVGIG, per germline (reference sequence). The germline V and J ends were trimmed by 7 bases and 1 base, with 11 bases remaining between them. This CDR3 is CAFSPGAKNIQYF. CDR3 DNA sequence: TGTGCCTTTTCCCCCGGGGCCAAAAACATTCAGTACTTC.

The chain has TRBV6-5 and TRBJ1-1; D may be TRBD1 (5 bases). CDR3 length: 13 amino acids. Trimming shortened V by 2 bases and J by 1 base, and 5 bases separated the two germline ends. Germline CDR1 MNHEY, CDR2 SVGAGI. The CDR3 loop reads CASSYDRNTEAFF. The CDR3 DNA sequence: TGTGCCAGCAGTTACGACAGGAACACTGAAGCTTTCTTT.

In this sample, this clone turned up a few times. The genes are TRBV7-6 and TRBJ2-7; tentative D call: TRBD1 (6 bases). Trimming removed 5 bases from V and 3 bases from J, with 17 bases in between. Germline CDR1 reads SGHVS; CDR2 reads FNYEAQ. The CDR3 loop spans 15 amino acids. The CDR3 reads CASSPIGTPDYEQYF. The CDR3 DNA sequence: TGTGCCAGCAGCCCGATCGGGACACCAGACTACGAGCAGTACTTC.

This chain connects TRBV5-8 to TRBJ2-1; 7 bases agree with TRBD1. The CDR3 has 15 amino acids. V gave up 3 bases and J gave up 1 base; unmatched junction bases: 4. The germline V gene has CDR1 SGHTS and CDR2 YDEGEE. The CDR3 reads CASSSGDSSYNEQFF. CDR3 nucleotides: TGTGCCAGCAGCTCAGGGGACAGTTCCTACAATGAGCAGTTCTTC. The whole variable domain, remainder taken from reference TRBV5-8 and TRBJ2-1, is EAGVTQSPTHLIKTRGQQATLRCSPISGHTSVYWYQQALGLGLQFLLWYDEGEERNRGNFPPRFSGRQFPNYSSELNVNALELEDSALYLCASSSGDSSYNEQFFGPGTRLTVL.

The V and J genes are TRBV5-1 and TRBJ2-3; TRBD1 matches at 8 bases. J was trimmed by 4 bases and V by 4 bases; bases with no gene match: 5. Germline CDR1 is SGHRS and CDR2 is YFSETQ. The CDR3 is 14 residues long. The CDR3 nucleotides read TGCGCCAGCAGCAGGACAGGGATCCCAGATACGCAGTATTTT. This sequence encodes CASSRTGIPDTQYF.

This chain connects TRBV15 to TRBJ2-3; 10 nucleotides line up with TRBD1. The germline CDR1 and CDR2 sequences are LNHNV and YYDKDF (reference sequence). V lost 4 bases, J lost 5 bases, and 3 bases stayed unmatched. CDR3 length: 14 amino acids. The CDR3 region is CATSTGQGLDTQYF. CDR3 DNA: TGTGCCACCAGCACGGGACAGGGGTTAGATACGCAGTATTTT.

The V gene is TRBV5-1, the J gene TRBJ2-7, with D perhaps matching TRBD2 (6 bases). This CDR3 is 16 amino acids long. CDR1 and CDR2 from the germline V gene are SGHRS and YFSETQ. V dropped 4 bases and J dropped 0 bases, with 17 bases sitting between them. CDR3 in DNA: TGCGCCAGCAGCCTCGTCGCTGGGGGGAGCTCCTACGAGCAGTACTTC. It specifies CASSLVAGGSSYEQYF.

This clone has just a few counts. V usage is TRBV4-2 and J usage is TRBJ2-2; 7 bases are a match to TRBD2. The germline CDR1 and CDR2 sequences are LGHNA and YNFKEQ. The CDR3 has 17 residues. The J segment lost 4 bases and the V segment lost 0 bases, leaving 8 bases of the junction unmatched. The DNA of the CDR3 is TGTGCCAGCAGCCAAGAAGGGCCAGCGGGGACCACCGGGGAGCTGTTTTTT. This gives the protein CASSQEGPAGTTGELFF.

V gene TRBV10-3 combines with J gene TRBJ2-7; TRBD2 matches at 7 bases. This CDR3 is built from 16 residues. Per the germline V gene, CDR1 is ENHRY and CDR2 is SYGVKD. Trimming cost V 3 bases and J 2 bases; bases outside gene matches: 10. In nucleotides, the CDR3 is TGTGCCATCAGTGATTTCAGCGGGGTACCACCCTACGAGCAGTACTTC. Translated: CAISDFSGVPPYEQYF.

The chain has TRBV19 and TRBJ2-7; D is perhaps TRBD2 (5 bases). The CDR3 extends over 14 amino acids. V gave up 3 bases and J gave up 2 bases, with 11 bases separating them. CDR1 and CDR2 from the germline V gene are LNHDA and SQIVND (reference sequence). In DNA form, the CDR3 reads TGTGCCAGTAGTATGGATACTAGGGCCTACGAGCAGTACTTC. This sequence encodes CASSMDTRAYEQYF.

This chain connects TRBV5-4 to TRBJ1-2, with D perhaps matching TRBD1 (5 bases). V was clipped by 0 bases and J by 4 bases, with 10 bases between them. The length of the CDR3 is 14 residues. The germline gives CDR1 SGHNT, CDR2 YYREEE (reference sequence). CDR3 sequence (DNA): TGTGCCAGCAGCTTGGGCAGGGAAGGCTATGGCTACACCTTC. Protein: CASSLGREGYGYTF. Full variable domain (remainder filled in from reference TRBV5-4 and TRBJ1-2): ETGVTQSPTHLIKTRGQQVTLRCSSQSGHNTVSWYQQALGQGPQFIFQYYREEENGRGNFPPRFSGLQFPNYSSELNVNALELDDSALYLCASSLGREGYGYTFGSGTRLTVV.

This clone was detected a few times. The CDR3 coding sequence is TGCGCCAGCCGCACCATTGCGGGCCAAGCCCCAGATACGCAGTATTTT. Amino acid sequence: CASRTIAGQAPDTQYF. The rearrangement uses TRBV4-1 and TRBJ2-3, with D possibly TRBD2 on 5 matching bases. This CDR3 has 16 amino acids. V was pared by 8 bases and J by 4 bases, with 22 bases between. Germline V lookup: CDR1 MGHRA, CDR2 YSYEKL.

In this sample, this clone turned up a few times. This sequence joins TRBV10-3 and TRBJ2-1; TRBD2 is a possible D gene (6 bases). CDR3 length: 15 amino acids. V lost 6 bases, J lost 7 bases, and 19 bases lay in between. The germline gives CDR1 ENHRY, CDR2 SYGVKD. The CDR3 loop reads CAISHGSMMRNEQFF. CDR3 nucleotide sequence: TGTGCCATCAGCCACGGGAGTATGATGAGGAATGAGCAGTTCTTC.

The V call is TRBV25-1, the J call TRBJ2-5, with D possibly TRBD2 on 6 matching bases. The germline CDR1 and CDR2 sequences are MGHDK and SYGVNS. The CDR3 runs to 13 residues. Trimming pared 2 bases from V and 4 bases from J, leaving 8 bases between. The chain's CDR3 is CASSEQGGETQYF. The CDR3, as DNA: TGTGCCAGCAGTGAACAGGGAGGAGAGACCCAGTACTTC.

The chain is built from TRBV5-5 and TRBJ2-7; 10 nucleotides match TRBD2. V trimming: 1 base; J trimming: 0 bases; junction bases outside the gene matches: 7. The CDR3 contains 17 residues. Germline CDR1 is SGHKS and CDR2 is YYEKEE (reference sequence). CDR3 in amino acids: CASSLRTSGMSSYEQYF. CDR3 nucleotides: TGTGCCAGCAGCTTGCGCACTAGCGGGATGAGCTCCTACGAGCAGTACTTC.

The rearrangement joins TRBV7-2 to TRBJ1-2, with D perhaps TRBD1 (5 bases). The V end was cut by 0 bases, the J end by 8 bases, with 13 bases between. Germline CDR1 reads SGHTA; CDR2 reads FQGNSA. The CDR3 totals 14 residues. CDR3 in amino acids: CASSLAGGAGGYTF. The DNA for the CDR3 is TGTGCCAGCAGCTTAGCGGGCGGGGCGGGAGGCTACACCTTC.

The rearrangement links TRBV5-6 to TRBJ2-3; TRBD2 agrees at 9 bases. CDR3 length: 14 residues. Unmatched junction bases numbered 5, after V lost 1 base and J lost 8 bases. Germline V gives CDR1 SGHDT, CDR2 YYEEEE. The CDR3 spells CASSLISGRGTQYF. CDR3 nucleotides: TGTGCCAGCAGCTTGATTAGCGGGAGAGGTACGCAGTATTTT.

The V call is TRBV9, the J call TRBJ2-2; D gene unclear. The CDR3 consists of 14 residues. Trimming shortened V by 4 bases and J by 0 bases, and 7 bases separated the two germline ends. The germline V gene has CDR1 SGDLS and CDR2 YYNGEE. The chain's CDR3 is CASSPSPNTGELFF. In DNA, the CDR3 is TGTGCCAGCAGCCCCAGTCCGAACACCGGGGAGCTGTTTTTT.